These 26 T cell receptor beta chains share one sample of origin, sequenced in a study of shared T cell receptors in the human thymus. TCRdb's copy holds only in-frame clones and misses some; the assay was immunoSEQ multiplex PCR. This table has roughly 660,000 clones, approximately 87% appearing once. The same sample was also used in a study of human thymus T cells.

What was sequenced was thymocytes. These receptors all stem from a boy in the first two years of life with a congenital heart defect.

The chain uses TRBV6-5 and TRBJ2-2; possibly TRBD2 for D (6 bases). The germline CDR1 and CDR2 sequences are MNHEY and SVGAGI. V gave up 6 bases and J gave up 7 bases, with 12 bases separating them. This CDR3 is built from 13 residues. The CDR3 region has the DNA TGTGCCAGCAGGCGCGGGGAAGTCGGGGAGCTGTTTTTT. Amino acid sequence: CASRRGEVGELFF.

V gene TRBV5-4 combines with J gene TRBJ2-1; 13 nucleotides align to TRBD2. J gave up 6 bases and V 4 bases, and 7 bases lay outside the gene matches. CDR1 and CDR2 (germline): SGHNT, YYREEE (reference sequence). The CDR3 extends over 16 amino acids. Written as DNA, the CDR3 is TGTGCCAGCAGCCGCCGGACTAGCGGGAGAATCAATGAGCAGTTCTTC. Protein: CASSRRTSGRINEQFF.

The V call is TRBV7-2, the J call TRBJ2-7; TRBD2 aligns across 12 bases. The CDR3 sequence is 15 residues long. Per germline, CDR1 SGHTA and CDR2 FQGNSA. The J segment lost 7 bases and the V segment lost 3 bases, leaving 7 bases of the junction unmatched. CDR3 bases: TGTGCCAGCAGCTTCCGACTAGCGGGGGCTGGAGAGCAGTACTTC. Encoded protein: CASSFRLAGAGEQYF.

The chain recombines TRBV7-6 with TRBJ2-5; 10 nucleotides agree with TRBD2. There are 16 residues in the CDR3. The ends lost 5 bases at V and 4 bases at J; junction bases unmatched: 10. Germline V gives CDR1 SGHVS, CDR2 FNYEAQ. The CDR3 nucleotides are TGTGCCAGCAGCGTGCTAGCGGGAGCCCCCCCAGAGACCCAGTACTTC. Encoded protein: CASSVLAGAPPETQYF.

The chain employs TRBV5-1 and TRBJ2-1; 7 nucleotides align to TRBD1. The CDR3 is 15 amino acids. V dropped 0 bases and J dropped 8; count of bases not matched to a gene: 8. Germline V gene lookup returns CDR1 SGHRS and CDR2 YFSETQ. CDR3 sequence reads: CASSLGIDRVHEQFF. CDR3 sequence (DNA): TGCGCCAGCAGCTTGGGGATCGACAGGGTCCATGAGCAGTTCTTC.

The genes are TRBV11-1 and TRBJ2-1; D gene uncertain. The V gene's germline CDR1 is SGHAT and CDR2 FQDESV (reference sequence). Deletions cut 2 bases from V and 0 bases from J, with 11 bases between. The CDR3 extends over 16 amino acids. The CDR3 sequence: CASSLTAMSSYNEQFF. The CDR3 bases are TGTGCCAGCAGCTTAACCGCAATGAGCTCCTACAATGAGCAGTTCTTC.

The chain joins TRBV11-2 to TRBJ2-7; TRBD2 aligns across 11 bases. V dropped 0 bases and J dropped 0; count of bases not matched to a gene: 4. CDR1 and CDR2 (germline): SGHAT, FQNNGV. The CDR3 length is 17 residues. The CDR3 DNA reads as TGTGCCAGCAGCTTAGATCTGGGGACTAGCGGCTCCTACGAGCAGTACTTC. Translation: CASSLDLGTSGSYEQYF.

The V gene is TRBV7-2, the J gene TRBJ2-7; 12 bases fit TRBD1. Germline lookup yields CDR1 SGHTA and CDR2 FQGNSA. This CDR3 is 15 amino acids long. The trim removed 3 bases at V and 7 bases at J, leaving 7 bases unmatched. This CDR3 reads CASSLSGQGAREQYF. Written as DNA, the CDR3 is TGTGCCAGCAGCTTGTCGGGACAGGGGGCGCGGGAGCAGTACTTC.

The chain recombines TRBV28 with TRBJ2-7; maybe TRBD1 (5 bases). Germline V gives CDR1 MDHEN, CDR2 SYDVKM. The CDR3 has 14 amino acids. The V end was cut by 6 bases, the J end by 0 bases, with 12 bases between. The CDR3 region has the DNA TGTGCCAGCAGCTCTGACAGTCCCTCCTACGAGCAGTACTTC. Residues: CASSSDSPSYEQYF.

This clone occurred once. CDR3 nucleotide sequence: TGTGCTAGTGGTTTGGTAGAAGGTAGCCTCCAGCATAACACCGGGGAGCTGTTTTTT. As protein: CASGLVEGSLQHNTGELFF. The rearrangement joins TRBV12-5 to TRBJ2-2; D remains unclear. Trimming removed 0 bases at V and 2 bases at J, with 19 bases between. CDR3 size: 19 residues. The germline CDR1 and CDR2 sequences are LGHNT and FRNRAP.

V usage is TRBV7-9 and J usage is TRBJ2-5; 7 nucleotides agree with TRBD2. The CDR3 runs 17 residues. V dropped 5 bases and J dropped 0; count of bases not matched to a gene: 12. From germline, CDR1 is SEHNR and CDR2 FQNEAQ (reference sequence). CDR3 DNA sequence: TGTGCCAGCAGCCAGGGAGGGGCTAGCGGTTACCAAGAGACCCAGTACTTC. It specifies CASSQGGASGYQETQYF.

In this sample, this clone turned up once. V and J are TRBV7-6 and TRBJ1-4; TRBD1 is a possible D gene (5 bases). V was cut by 6 bases and J by 0 bases, with 14 bases left in between. CDR3 length: 16 residues. Germline V CDR1 and CDR2: SGHVS, FNYEAQ. The CDR3 here is CASSLRAGSTNEKLFF. CDR3 bases: TGTGCCAGCAGTTTAAGGGCAGGGTCAACTAATGAAAAACTGTTTTTT.

The J gene is TRBJ2-2, the V gene TRBV19; 10 nucleotides match TRBD1. This CDR3 region has 15 residues. Germline V gene data show CDR1 as LNHDA and CDR2 as SQIVND (reference sequence). The junction had 7 bases not matched to a gene; V was cut back by 5 bases and J by 7 bases. CDR3 loop: CASSDTTGGNGELFF. The CDR3 DNA follows: TGTGCCAGTAGTGATACGACAGGGGGCAACGGGGAGCTGTTTTTT.

This clone was found once. V is TRBV5-4 and J is TRBJ2-7; 14 nucleotides match TRBD2. Per germline, CDR1 SGHNT and CDR2 YYREEE (reference sequence). V lost 0 bases and J lost 3; bases outside the gene matches: 11. The CDR3 is 19 residues long. The CDR3 sequence is CASSLAPPGLAGESYEQYF. The CDR3 region has the DNA TGTGCCAGCAGCTTGGCTCCGCCGGGACTAGCGGGAGAAAGCTACGAGCAGTACTTC.

This chain connects TRBV5-1 to TRBJ2-1, with D maybe TRBD1 (6 bases). The CDR3 totals 13 residues. From germline, CDR1 is SGHRS and CDR2 YFSETQ. The germline V and J ends were trimmed by 2 bases and 7 bases, with 10 bases remaining between them. The CDR3 region is CASSFQGPNEQFF. CDR3 coding DNA: TGCGCCAGCAGCTTCCAGGGGCCAAATGAGCAGTTCTTC.

V usage is TRBV7-9 and J usage is TRBJ1-4; TRBD1 might be the D (5 bases). Per the germline V gene, CDR1 is SEHNR and CDR2 is FQNEAQ (reference sequence). V was cut by 0 bases and J by 5 bases, with 19 bases left in between. The CDR3 is 18 amino acids. The CDR3 region is CASSLADHRLRANEKLFF. The CDR3 DNA reads TGTGCCAGCAGCTTAGCAGACCATCGCCTCAGGGCAAATGAAAAACTGTTTTTT.

This clone was observed a few times. The V gene is TRBV4-1, the J gene TRBJ1-5; D gene ambiguous. Looked up from germline, CDR1 is MGHRA and CDR2 is YSYEKL. Trimming took off 6 bases at V and 1 base at J, with 7 bases between the two ends. The CDR3 runs 13 residues. CDR3 sequence (DNA): TGCGCCAGCAGTCCCTCCAGCAATCAGCCCCAGCATTTT. Translation gives CASSPSSNQPQHF.

This clone has only one observation. The chain joins TRBV4-3 to TRBJ1-4, with TRBD1 as a possible D gene (6 bases). The CDR3 is 18 amino acids. V was clipped by 4 bases and J by 0 bases, with 18 bases between them. Germline V CDR1 and CDR2: LGHNA, YSLEER. The CDR3 region is CASSLKGERPATNEKLFF. The CDR3 nucleotides are TGCGCCAGCAGCCTCAAGGGGGAAAGGCCTGCAACTAATGAAAAACTGTTTTTT.

This CDR3 is CASSPSLAKNIQYF. CDR3 nucleotide sequence: TGTGCCAGCAGTCCGAGCTTAGCCAAAAACATTCAGTACTTC. The chain carries TRBV27 and TRBJ2-4; D uncertain. Germline V gene lookup returns CDR1 MNHEY and CDR2 SMNVEV (reference sequence). V lost 5 bases and J 0 bases, leaving 8 bases between the germline ends. CDR3 length equals 14 residues.

The chain uses TRBV7-3 and TRBJ2-1; 7 bases fit TRBD2. Germline CDR1 SGHTA, CDR2 FQGTGA. V dropped 3 bases and J dropped 9; count of bases not matched to a gene: 23. The CDR3 covers 19 residues. The CDR3 loop is CASSLGVGVAGTMEGEQFF. Here the CDR3 DNA reads TGTGCCAGCAGCTTGGGAGTTGGTGTAGCGGGCACGATGGAGGGTGAGCAGTTCTTC.

This clone came up a few times. The rearrangement links TRBV25-1 to TRBJ2-4; 9 bases map to TRBD1. V gave up 3 bases and J gave up 1 base; unmatched junction bases: 7. Germline V lookup: CDR1 MGHDK, CDR2 SYGVNS. The CDR3 totals 17 residues. For the CDR3, the DNA is TGTGCCAGCAGTGAGCCCCGGGACAGGGATGCCAAAAACATTCAGTACTTC. Translated: CASSEPRDRDAKNIQYF. Based on the CDR3 plus reference TRBV25-1 and TRBJ2-4, the full variable domain is EADIYQTPRYLVIGTGKKITLECSQTMGHDKMYWYQQDPGMELHLIHYSYGVNSTEKGDLSSESTVSRIRTEHFPLTLESARPSHTSQYLCASSEPRDRDAKNIQYFGAGTRLSVL.

The V call is TRBV6-6, the J call TRBJ2-5; TRBD2 is a possible D gene (6 bases). The J call could be wrong; TRBJ2-7 is a better fit for the DNA end. Germline V CDR1 and CDR2: MNHNY, SVGAGI (reference sequence). This CDR3 spans 16 amino acids. The CDR3: CASSSRIRGNLYEQYF. The CDR3 nucleotides read TGTGCCAGCAGTTCCCGGATCCGCGGGAATCTCTACGAGCAGTACTTC.

The rearrangement links TRBV14 to TRBJ2-5; D might be TRBD2 (5 bases). V was clipped by 1 base and J by 0 bases, with 6 bases between them. This CDR3 has 14 amino acids. Germline-derived CDR1 and CDR2 are SGHDN and FVKESK. The CDR3, as DNA: TGTGCCAGCAGCCAAGCGGGGTACCAAGAGACCCAGTACTTC. Translating gives CASSQAGYQETQYF.

This clone was seen a single time. This chain links TRBV14 with TRBJ2-5, with TRBD2 matching over 11 bases. J gave up 6 bases and V 3 bases, and 9 bases lay outside the gene matches. The CDR3 spans 16 residues. Germline lookup yields CDR1 SGHDN and CDR2 FVKESK. The DNA of the CDR3 is TGTGCCAGCAGCCACACTAGCGGGAGATATGCGAAGACCCAGTACTTC. This encodes CASSHTSGRYAKTQYF.

The gene calls are TRBV27 and TRBJ1-3, with D possibly TRBD1 on 6 matching bases. Between the trimmed V and J ends, which lost 5 bases and 4 bases, there was a span of 12 bases. This CDR3 is built from 14 residues. The V gene's germline CDR1 is MNHEY and CDR2 SMNVEV (reference sequence). For the CDR3, the DNA is TGTGCCAGCAGTACGAACAGGGAGGGAAACACCATATATTTT. Protein product: CASSTNREGNTIYF.

This chain connects TRBV7-3 to TRBJ2-1; 12 bases map to TRBD2. The trim removed 4 bases at V and 2 bases at J, leaving 3 bases unmatched. The CDR3 is 16 amino acids. CDR1 is SGHTA and CDR2 is FQGTGA in the germline V gene. This chain's CDR3 is CASSSLAGGPYNEQFF. The CDR3 DNA reads TGTGCCAGCAGCTCACTAGCGGGAGGACCCTACAATGAGCAGTTCTTC.